Sequencing of this T cell receptor beta chain was carried out in a study of T cells in Graves' hyperthyroidism and ophthalmopathy. The study's findings and limits: It was a median about seven months before onset that the model predicted ophthalmopathy. Most thyroid-expanded clonotypes above 0.001 were also found in blood.

Diagnosis rested on symptoms, serum thyroxine and TRAb, thyroid ultrasound, and orbital computed tomography. TCR beta CDR3 regions were amplified from RNA. HTBI primers were employed in a first-round RT-PCR of the TCR CDR3. TCRdb redid the calling of the multiplex PCR reads with MiXCR, one entry per CDR3 protein. The table records over 550,000 distinct CDR3 sequences, over 15% of them present only once. There are 15 residues in the CDR3. Germline lookup yields CDR1 SEHNR and CDR2 FQNEAQ (reference sequence). V trimming: 5 bases; J trimming: 5 bases; junction bases outside the gene matches: 12. A few counts support this clonotype. Its antigen is currently unknown.

This TCR derives from a woman aged 18-30 years with Graves' hyperthyroidism. Sequenced sample: blood. The J gene is TRBJ2-7, the V gene TRBV7-9; TRBD1 aligns across 7 bases. Written as DNA, the CDR3 is TGTGCCAGCAGCAATAGACAGGGCCCTCTGGACGAGCAGTACTTC. It translates to CASSNRQGPLDEQYF.